This T cell receptor beta chain was observed in a study of vaccination effects on CD4 cells after COVID-19. Study summary: Each person got two doses of an mRNA SARS-CoV-2 vaccine, BNT162b2 or mRNA-1273.

The culture ran for around nine days, and then CD4+ T cells were isolated. Each culture had half its medium swapped for IL-2 medium on days 3 and 7. The CDR3 is 13 residues long. Trimming removed 2 bases from V and 3 bases from J, with 8 bases in between. From germline, CDR1 is KGHSY and CDR2 FQNENV. On this clone itself: Its matching antigen is unknown.

Sequencing was performed with immunoSEQ multiplex PCR; in TCRdb, only in-frame clones are kept and a portion is missing. The sample records roughly 60,000 clones, 55% to 75% being singletons. The receptor comes from a human donor who had a prior SARS-CoV-2 infection. V and J are TRBV16 and TRBJ2-7; no reliable D call. Source: CD4+ T cells from PBMCs cultured without peptide, taken before COVID-19 vaccination. The CDR3 bases are TGTGCCAGCAGCCAACAACCCGACTACGAGCAGTACTTC. Encoded protein: CASSQQPDYEQYF.